A selection of T cell receptor beta chains follows, all from one sample in a study of cytomegalovirus exposure and HLA in healthy donors. Method: immunoSEQ multiplex PCR; TCRdb's copy keeps in-frame clones and lacks some. This table has about 68,000 clones, about 96% appearing once. Sequencing was carried out using PBMCs. The receptors here all came from a man aged 18 to 35 in good health and CMV-seronegative. Both conserved end residues are part of each CDR3.

>TRBJ1-2|TRBV18
CASSPPTGLGYGYTF
>TRBJ2-7|TRBV27
CASILTGTGAYEQYF
>TRBJ2-6|TRBV15
CATTTTEAGWSEANVLTF
>TRBJ2-3|TRBV5-6
CASSTTDRGTDTQYF
>TRBJ2-7|TRBV6-6
CATSPGQGWWEQYF
>TRBJ1-1|TRBV5-6
CASSRIDRGLPLPEAFF
>TRBJ2-1|TRBV11-1
CASSLNDLGERLAYNEQFF
>TRBJ1-4|TRBV6-1
CASRPGQGVNEKLFF
>TRBJ2-7|TRBV30
CAWRLSGKGYEQYF
>TRBJ1-1|TRBV19
CASSATGRTEAFF
>TRBJ2-7|TRBV14
CASRSSSRGGEQYF
>TRBJ1-2|TRBV5-1
CASSPGQEGPYGYTF
>TRBJ2-7|TRBV19
CASRAPGTGSEQYF
>TRBJ2-2|TRBV19
CASSPDRGANTGELFF
>TRBJ1-6|TRBV6-6
CASSYSDRENSPLHF
>TRBJ1-6|TRBV10-3
CAISEWTGYNSPLHF
>TRBJ1-2|TRBV6-5
CASSYSGGLGYTF
>TRBJ2-5|TRBV29-1
CSVGFASLPQETQYF
>TRBJ2-2|TRBV6-6
CASTGTSGSTGELFF
>TRBJ1-5|TRBV19
CASSIDGDFYSNQPQHF
>TRBJ1-4|TRBV7-9
CASSLSGRKGTNEKLFF
>TRBJ2-7|TRBV4-1
CASSISGRTVEQYF
>TRBJ1-1|TRBV19
CASSNAGASTEAFF
>TRBJ1-2|TRBV4-1
CASSQVTEGIQLFLSGYTF
>TRBJ1-1|TRBV2
CASAGDQGTSKAEAFF
>TRBJ1-2|TRBV4-1
CASSQPGTGNYGYTF
>TRBJ2-1|TRBV6-1
CASSLGRGQFF
>TRBJ1-5|TRBV6-1
CASNRGGDRQPQHF
>TRBJ1-1|TRBV28
CASSVGRASTEAFF
>TRBJ1-3|TRBV7-6
CASSLAGGALSGNTIYF
>TRBJ1-5|TRBV4-1
CASSPGQDSNQPQHF
>TRBJ1-1|TRBV14
CASSFAGGSTEAFF
>TRBJ1-1|TRBV28
CASRAIGTGAKNWNTEAFF
>TRBJ1-5|TRBV28
CASSRQVGQPQHF
>TRBJ1-2|TRBV28
CASSLAGEGYTF
>TRBJ1-1|TRBV19
CASTRTGNTEAFF
>TRBJ1-1|TRBV19
CASRLANRNTEAFF
>TRBJ2-2|TRBV4-1
CASSQVGSTGELFF
>TRBJ2-2|TRBV9
CASSVVASGTGELFF